This TCR beta chain was recovered during a study of blood T cells in healthy people across ages. Study-wide findings and caveats: Percentage of naive T cells showed a strong correlation with TCR beta diversity. TCR beta diversity, measured per million T cells, fell in a roughly linear way with age.

This clonotype appeared a few times. The antigen remains unidentified. PCR was performed a second time for about 7 to 12 cycles using a sample-barcoded 5' primer and a J-beta primer mix. A template-switch adaptor containing 12 random nucleotides labeled each cDNA molecule. TCRdb passed the 5' RACE reads through MiXCR, listing each CDR3 protein once. Of hundreds of thousands of distinct CDR3 sequences listed, around 36% are singletons. The V gene's germline CDR1 is MNHEY and CDR2 SMNVEV (reference sequence). J lost 11 bases, V lost 3 bases, and 12 bases had no gene match. The CDR3 spans 17 residues. The authors drew ten milliliters of peripheral blood from each donor.

V and J are TRBV27 and TRBJ2-5; TRBD2 matches 16 bases. The source material was blood. The sequence was obtained from a man between 18 and 35 years old in good health. This CDR3 reads CASSFSGTSGGANEQYF. CDR3 coding DNA: TGTGCCAGCAGTTTTAGCGGGACTAGCGGGGGGGCAAATGAGCAGTACTTC.